A single sample is the source of the 26 T cell receptor beta chains below, sequenced in a study of post-analysis software for immune sequencing data. Study-wide findings and caveats: When patients were compared with controls, five TRBV segments were more frequent, TRBV5-6, TRBV5-1 and TRBV20-1 among them.

TCR beta cDNA libraries included unique molecular identifiers. TCRdb re-called the PCR reads through MiXCR, storing one row per CDR3 protein. The sample holds hundreds of thousands of distinct CDR3 sequences, 25% to 30% seen once. Their cognate antigens are unknown. The sequenced sample consisted of blood. The receptor set was obtained from a girl between 5 and 17 years old with multiple sclerosis.

The table lists this clonotype with a few counts. The genes are TRBV5-1 and TRBJ2-1, with 11 bases identical to TRBD2. The V gene end was trimmed by 2 bases and the J gene end by 8 bases; junction bases not matched to a gene: 9. The CDR3 sequence is 16 residues long. Germline loops: CDR1 SGHRS, CDR2 YFSETQ. CDR3 protein: CASSFDLAGGSHEQFF. The CDR3 bases are TGCGCCAGCAGCTTTGACCTAGCGGGAGGCAGCCATGAGCAGTTCTTC.

With regard to this clonotype: A clone one base away is much larger, so this may be a read error. This chain links TRBV29-1 with TRBJ2-7, with 10 bases lining up with TRBD2. From germline, CDR1 is SQVTM and CDR2 ANQGSEA. The CDR3 has 14 amino acids. V gave up 8 bases and J gave up 5 bases; unmatched junction bases: 12. CDR3 loop: CSPEEREGVDEQYF. CDR3 bases: TGCAGCCCCGAAGAGCGGGAGGGTGTGGACGAGCAGTACTTC.

This clonotype turned up a few times. This rearrangement joins TRBV28 to TRBJ1-4; no clear D. Per germline, CDR1 MDHEN and CDR2 SYDVKM. V was clipped by 2 bases and J by 8 bases, with 6 bases between them. The CDR3 runs to 12 residues. The DNA for the CDR3 is TGTGCCAGCAGTTTAGGTCGGGAAAAACTGTTTTTT. It codes for CASSLGREKLFF.

This clonotype was detected ten times or more. The gene calls are TRBV29-1 and TRBJ2-5; no clear D gene. The CDR3 is made up of 12 amino acids. Germline V gives CDR1 SQVTM, CDR2 ANQGSEA. The V gene lost 7 bases and the J gene lost 0 bases, with 9 bases spanning the gap. CDR3 DNA sequence: TGCAGCGGGGCAGGCTACCAAGAGACCCAGTACTTC. Translating it yields CSGAGYQETQYF.

This clonotype occurred many times. The gene calls are TRBV7-2 and TRBJ1-6, with TRBD1 as a possible D gene (6 bases). The CDR3 length is 15 residues. CDR1 SGHTA and CDR2 FQGNSA come from the germline V gene. The V gene lost 5 bases and the J gene lost 9 bases, with 17 bases spanning the gap. CDR3: CASSLTGVRGSPLHF. The CDR3 nucleotides are TGTGCCAGCAGCCTTACCGGGGTCAGGGGTTCACCCCTCCACTTT.

The rearrangement joins TRBV27 to TRBJ1-1; D perhaps matches TRBD1 (5 bases). The CDR3 covers 13 residues. The germline V and J ends were trimmed by 3 bases and 5 bases, with 10 bases remaining between them. Looked up from germline, CDR1 is MNHEY and CDR2 is SMNVEV (reference sequence). The CDR3, as DNA: TGTGCCAGCAGTTTTTCCAAGGGGACTGAAGCTTTCTTT. This sequence encodes CASSFSKGTEAFF.

This chain connects TRBV5-1 to TRBJ2-3; 12 bases match TRBD2. The CDR3 consists of 16 residues. The V and J ends lost 2 bases and 5 bases, in that order; junction bases with no gene match: 6. The germline V gene encodes CDR1 SGHRS and CDR2 YFSETQ. The CDR3 loop is CASSFTSGGFGDTQYF. The CDR3 nucleotides are TGCGCCAGCAGCTTTACTAGCGGGGGGTTCGGAGATACGCAGTATTTT.

This clonotype was seen only a few times. The chain has TRBV7-2 and TRBJ1-1, with unresolved D. From germline, CDR1 is SGHTA and CDR2 FQGNSA. Trimming shortened V by 4 bases and J by 2 bases, and 11 bases separated the two germline ends. The CDR3 loop spans 14 amino acids. CDR3 coding DNA: TGTGCCAGCAGCTCGACAAGACCCAACACTGAAGCTTTCTTT. This gives the protein CASSSTRPNTEAFF. The complete variable domain, with remaining parts taken from reference TRBV7-2 and TRBJ1-1, reads GAGVSQSPSNKVTEKGKDVELRCDPISGHTALYWYRQSLGQGLEFLIYFQGNSAPDKSGLPSDRFSAERTGGSVSTLTIQRTQQEDSAVYLCASSSTRPNTEAFFGQGTRLTVV.

This CDR3 reads CASSKGRPEFF. The DNA for the CDR3 is TGTGCCAGCAGTAAAGGCCGCCCGGAGTTCTTC. The rearrangement joins TRBV11-2 to TRBJ2-1; D remains unclear. The length of the CDR3 is 11 residues. Trimming left V 6 bases short and J 14 bases short, with 14 bases between. Looked up from germline, CDR1 is SGHAT and CDR2 is FQNNGV.

This sequence joins TRBV20-1 and TRBJ2-6, with D possibly TRBD2 on 5 matching bases. The germline CDR1 and CDR2 sequences are DFQATT and SNEGSKA (reference sequence). This CDR3 region has 14 residues. V was cut by 1 base and J by 6 bases, with 10 bases left in between. CDR3 sequence: CSARVSREANVLTF. The CDR3 DNA follows: TGCAGTGCTAGAGTCTCCCGGGAGGCCAACGTCCTGACTTTC.

This clonotype was found a few times. J is TRBJ2-3 and V is TRBV3-1; possibly TRBD1 for D (5 bases). There are 15 residues in the CDR3. The germline V gene encodes CDR1 LGHDT and CDR2 YNNKEL (reference sequence). V gave up 1 base and J gave up 6 bases, with 14 bases separating them. CDR3 DNA: TGTGCCAGCAGCCAAGTCCGGACACGACAGGATACGCAGTATTTT. It codes for CASSQVRTRQDTQYF.

This clonotype was counted ten times or more. This chain connects TRBV28 to TRBJ2-5; D gene unclear. The CDR3 covers 13 residues. The germline V gene encodes CDR1 MDHEN and CDR2 SYDVKM. V lost 5 bases, J lost 6 bases, and 13 bases lay in between. CDR3 sequence reads: CASSTSGGKTQYF. The CDR3 DNA is TGTGCCAGCAGTACATCAGGTGGGAAGACCCAGTACTTC.

This chain joins TRBV10-3 and TRBJ2-5; TRBD2 matches at 8 bases. The CDR3 runs 15 residues. The V gene end was trimmed by 2 bases and the J gene end by 2 bases; junction bases not matched to a gene: 4. CDR1 is ENHRY, CDR2 SYGVKD, per germline. The chain's CDR3 is CAISEVAGPQETQYF. CDR3 coding DNA: TGTGCCATCAGTGAGGTAGCGGGGCCACAAGAGACCCAGTACTTC.

This clonotype appeared a single time. The rearrangement uses TRBV10-3 and TRBJ2-5, with 13 bases fitting TRBD2. The V segment lost 9 bases and the J segment 2 bases; nucleotides outside the gene matches: 12. The CDR3 is 17 amino acids. CDR1 ENHRY and CDR2 SYGVKD come from the germline V gene. The CDR3 DNA sequence: TGTGCCATACGACCCGGTGGGACTAGCGGGATACAAGAGACCCAGTACTTC. Amino acid sequence: CAIRPGGTSGIQETQYF.

This clonotype turned up a few times. Here the CDR3 reads CASSDKGARGEQFF. The CDR3 coding sequence is TGTGCCAGCAGTGATAAAGGGGCAAGAGGTGAGCAGTTCTTC. The rearrangement uses TRBV6-4 and TRBJ2-1, with D perhaps matching TRBD1 (5 bases). The CDR3 extends over 14 amino acids. The germline V gene encodes CDR1 MRHNA and CDR2 SNTAGT. Trimming shortened V by 3 bases and J by 9 bases, and 15 bases separated the two germline ends.

There are a few counts of this clonotype. The V and J genes are TRBV6-2 or TRBV6-3 and TRBJ1-2, with TRBD1 as a possible D gene (5 bases). The CDR3 is 14 residues long. Trimming removed 6 bases at V and 4 bases at J, with 15 bases between. Germline V CDR1 and CDR2: MNHEY, SVGEGT. Here the CDR3 DNA reads TGTGCCAGCAGATTTACAGGAGGCGCCTATGGCTACACCTTC. Its protein is CASRFTGGAYGYTF.

This clonotype turned up a few times. This sequence joins TRBV7-2 and TRBJ2-3, with 9 bases fitting TRBD2. The V segment lost 6 bases and the J segment 3 bases; nucleotides outside the gene matches: 7. This CDR3 is built from 15 residues. The germline CDR1 and CDR2 sequences are SGHTA and FQGNSA. CDR3 sequence reads: CASSLISGRTDTQYF. CDR3 DNA sequence: TGTGCCAGCAGTTTAATTAGCGGGAGAACAGATACGCAGTATTTT.

This clonotype was detected a few times. This chain uses TRBV7-9 with TRBJ2-4; 10 nucleotides align to TRBD2. J lost 7 bases, V lost 8 bases, and 5 bases had no gene match. The CDR3 has 13 amino acids. Germline values: CDR1 SEHNR, CDR2 FQNEAQ (reference sequence). The CDR3 protein is CASGQRGGNIQYF. As DNA, the CDR3 is TGTGCCAGCGGGCAGCGGGGGGGCAACATTCAGTACTTC.

Here the CDR3 DNA reads TGCGCCAGCAGCCAAGAGGTCGGGAGTCGCTACGAGCAGTACTTC. This translates into CASSQEVGSRYEQYF. The V and J genes are TRBV4-3 and TRBJ2-7; D perhaps matches TRBD2 (6 bases). Germline assignment: CDR1 LGHNA and CDR2 YSLEER. The germline V and J ends were trimmed by 0 bases and 3 bases, with 12 bases remaining between them. CDR3 size: 15 residues.

This chain connects TRBV20-1 to TRBJ2-1; tentatively, D is TRBD2 (6 bases). Deletions cut 3 bases from V and 0 bases from J, with 21 bases between. Germline loops: CDR1 DFQATT, CDR2 SNEGSKA (reference sequence). CDR3 length equals 18 residues. The CDR3 sequence: CSASLPGAGPLSYNEQFF. In nucleotides, the CDR3 is TGCAGTGCTAGTCTCCCCGGGGCGGGACCCCTCTCCTACAATGAGCAGTTCTTC.

This clonotype was found a few times. The chain uses TRBV6-5 and TRBJ2-7; TRBD2 is a possible D gene (6 bases). In germline, CDR1 is MNHEY, CDR2 SVGAGI. CDR3 size: 14 residues. The V and J ends lost 6 bases and 6 bases respectively, with 18 bases between them. This CDR3 reads CASSPTGVAGEQYF. The DNA for the CDR3 is TGTGCCAGCAGCCCCACGGGAGTGGCCGGCGAGCAGTACTTC.

CDR3 amino acids: CATYQIGGAGAPLHF. The CDR3 coding sequence is TGTGCCACCTACCAAATAGGGGGGGCGGGGGCACCCCTCCACTTT. The chain combines TRBV28 with TRBJ1-6, with D tentatively TRBD1 (6 bases). This CDR3 comprises 15 residues. Trimming cost V 10 bases and J 11 bases, with 24 bases left between them. The germline gives CDR1 MDHEN, CDR2 SYDVKM.

The V call is TRBV10-3, the J call TRBJ1-1; D gene ambiguous. The CDR3 runs to 15 residues. Germline CDR1 and CDR2: ENHRY and SYGVKD. Trimming removed 6 bases at V and 1 base at J, with 15 bases between. As DNA, the CDR3 is TGTGCCATCAGGCCGCGCGGGGAGGCGAACACTGAAGCTTTCTTT. Amino acid sequence: CAIRPRGEANTEAFF.

This chain joins TRBV13 and TRBJ2-7; 11 nucleotides line up with TRBD2. Germline V CDR1 and CDR2: PRHDT, FYEKMQ (reference sequence). The V segment lost 5 bases and the J segment 3 bases; nucleotides outside the gene matches: 12. The CDR3 has 17 amino acids. CDR3 nucleotide sequence: TGTGCCAGCAGCCCGGATCTAGCGGGAGGACCCTACTACGAGCAGTACTTC. Its protein is CASSPDLAGGPYYEQYF.

This chain connects TRBV25-1 to TRBJ1-1, with D unclear. The V end lost 1 base, the J end lost 1 base, and 16 bases lay between the germline ends. The CDR3 extends over 17 amino acids. CDR1 MGHDK and CDR2 SYGVNS come from the germline V gene. For the CDR3, the DNA is TGTGCCAGCAGTGAATCTCTAAGGACGGAGACGAACACTGAAGCTTTCTTT. Residues: CASSESLRTETNTEAFF.

The V and J genes are TRBV27 and TRBJ2-3; TRBD2 might be the D (5 bases). The germline V gene has CDR1 MNHEY and CDR2 SMNVEV (reference sequence). The CDR3 has 14 residues. V dropped 8 bases and J dropped 5 bases, with 17 bases sitting between them. The CDR3, as DNA: TGTGCCAGCGGGCCGGGAACCCGAGGAGATACGCAGTATTTT. Protein product: CASGPGTRGDTQYF.